Below, one TCR beta chain is given with its context. Its antigen is undetermined. CDR3 length equals 14 residues. V lost 9 bases and J 2 bases, leaving 15 bases between the germline ends. In germline, CDR1 is ENHRY, CDR2 SYGVKD. The repertoire was sequenced with immunoSEQ multiplex PCR; TCRdb's copy has only in-frame clones and lacks some. Here the sample spans 77,000 or so clones, around nine tenths being singletons. This sample was taken from a study of OX40 agonist ivuxolimab in advanced cancers. Study as a whole: Ivuxolimab was delivered to patients intravenously every 2 weeks at doses spanning 0.01 to 10 mg/kg. The study's findings and limits: Partial responders at 0.1-3.0 mg/kg showed near-lowest clonal expansion. Normalized expansion of T-cell clones was also low for some nonresponders.

With baseline, cycle 4 day 1, and cycle 7 day 1 as timepoints, blood was sampled. The sample here was CD4+ or CD8+ T cells sorted from blood, taken in a trial of the OX40 agonist ivuxolimab. J is TRBJ2-3 and V is TRBV10-3, with a tentative D call TRBD1 (6 bases). This TCR came from an adult with an advanced solid tumor such as melanoma, head and neck, liver or kidney cancer. The CDR3 protein is CAIARDTNTDTQYF. The DNA for the CDR3 is TGTGCCATTGCCCGGGACACCAACACAGATACGCAGTATTTT.